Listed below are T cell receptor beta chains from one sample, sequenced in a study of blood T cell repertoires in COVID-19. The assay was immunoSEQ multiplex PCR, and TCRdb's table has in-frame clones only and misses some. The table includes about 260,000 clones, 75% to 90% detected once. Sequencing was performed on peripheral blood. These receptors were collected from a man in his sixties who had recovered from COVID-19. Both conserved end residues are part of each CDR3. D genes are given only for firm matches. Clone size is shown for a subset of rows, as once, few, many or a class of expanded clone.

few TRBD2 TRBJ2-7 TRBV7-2 TGTGCCAGCAGCTTCCCCAGGACTAGCGGGAATTCCTACGAGCAGTACTTC CASSFPRTSGNSYEQYF
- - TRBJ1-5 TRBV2 TGTGCCAGCAGGGGCGACAATCAGCCCCAGCATTTT CASRGDNQPQHF
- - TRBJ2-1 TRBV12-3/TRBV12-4 TGTGCCAGCAGGTTCGGCAATGAGCAGTTCTTC CASRFGNEQFF
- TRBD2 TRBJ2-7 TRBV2 TGTGCCAGCAGTGAGGGACTAGCGGGAGTCTACGAGCAGTACTTC CASSEGLAGVYEQYF
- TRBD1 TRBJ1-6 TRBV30 TGTGCCTGGAAGACCGGGACAGGGGGTTCACCCCTCCACTTT CAWKTGTGGSPLHF
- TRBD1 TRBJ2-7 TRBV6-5 TGTGCCAGTAGTAACAGGGGGGCCCACGAGCAGTACTTC CASSNRGAHEQYF
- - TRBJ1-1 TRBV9 TGTGCCAGCAGCGTAGGGCCGCAGGGGAACACTGAAGCTTTCTTT CASSVGPQGNTEAFF
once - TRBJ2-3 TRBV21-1 TGTGCCAGCAGCCCCGGGAGTGCAGATACGCAGTATTTT CASSPGSADTQYF
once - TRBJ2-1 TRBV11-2 TGTGCCAGCAGCTTAGTTCCCCAGCTAGGAGAGTTCTTC CASSLVPQLGEFF
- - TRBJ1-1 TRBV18 TGTGCCAGCTCACTGGGGCAGAACACTGAAGCTTTCTTT CASSLGQNTEAFF
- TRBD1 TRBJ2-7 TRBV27 TGTGCCAGCGGTCGGGACAGGGCCTACGAGCAGTACTTC CASGRDRAYEQYF